The next 17 T cell receptor beta chains were all read from a single sample in a study of blood T cell repertoires in COVID-19. Method: immunoSEQ multiplex PCR; TCRdb's copy keeps in-frame clones and lacks some. The table shows 90,000 to 120,000 clones, with approximately 91% occurring only once. The material sequenced was peripheral blood. These receptors came from a man aged 60 to 69 with acute or convalescent COVID-19.

This clone was observed a single time. CDR3 DNA sequence: TGTGCCAGCTCACCCCGACCGGGACAACAGGGGTTCAATGAGCAGTTCTTC. As protein: CASSPRPGQQGFNEQFF. The chain is built from TRBV18 and TRBJ2-1; 7 bases align to TRBD1. CDR1 is KGHSH, CDR2 LQKENI, per germline. The CDR3 is made up of 17 amino acids. Trimming removed 3 bases from V and 6 bases from J; junction bases left unmatched: 14.

V gene TRBV24-1 combines with J gene TRBJ2-1, with 14 bases identical to TRBD2. V shed 4 bases and J 0 bases; nucleotides not matched to a gene: 4. The CDR3 sequence is 18 residues long. Germline values: CDR1 KGHDR, CDR2 SFDVKD. This CDR3 is CATSDTGTSGSSYNEQFF. In DNA, the CDR3 is TGTGCCACCAGTGACACCGGGACTAGCGGGAGCTCCTACAATGAGCAGTTCTTC.

The V call is TRBV5-1, the J call TRBJ2-3, with 7 bases identical to TRBD2. V was pared by 0 bases and J by 5 bases, with 6 bases of the junction left unmatched. CDR3 length: 15 amino acids. In germline, CDR1 is SGHRS, CDR2 YFSETQ. The CDR3 sequence is CASSLEGGFGDTQYF. The DNA of the CDR3 is TGCGCCAGCAGCTTGGAGGGAGGGTTTGGAGATACGCAGTATTTT.

The J gene is TRBJ2-2, the V gene TRBV2; a weak D match, TRBD2 (6 bases). Germline-derived CDR1 and CDR2 are SNHLY and FYNNEI. Trimming removed 8 bases from V and 10 bases from J, with 20 bases in between. This CDR3 spans 14 amino acids. The CDR3 region has the DNA TGTGCCAGCGGGCCTTCGGACTACGAGTCGGAGCTGTTTTTT. This sequence encodes CASGPSDYESELFF.

This chain links TRBV24-1 with TRBJ2-1; 10 bases are shared with TRBD2. Germline assignment: CDR1 KGHDR and CDR2 SFDVKD. The V and J ends lost 2 bases and 6 bases, in that order; junction bases with no gene match: 3. This CDR3 spans 15 amino acids. The CDR3 sequence: CATSDWQREGNEQFF. The CDR3 nucleotides read TGTGCCACCAGTGATTGGCAGCGGGAGGGCAATGAGCAGTTCTTC.

This rearrangement joins TRBV29-1 to TRBJ1-2, with 8 positions matching TRBD1. J lost 4 bases, V lost 5 bases, and 6 bases had no gene match. Germline-derived CDR1 and CDR2 are SQVTM and ANQGSEA. This CDR3 contains 13 residues. CDR3 nucleotide sequence: TGCAGCGTTTTAAAACAGGGGGGCTATGGCTACACCTTC. It specifies CSVLKQGGYGYTF.

V is TRBV6-1 and J is TRBJ1-4; the D is unclear. From germline, CDR1 is MNHNS and CDR2 SASEGT. The CDR3 totals 15 residues. V lost 1 base to trimming and J lost 4 bases, with 10 bases between them. The CDR3 is CASSEGSRINEKLFF. The CDR3 DNA reads as TGTGCCAGCAGTGAAGGAAGTAGAATTAATGAAAAACTGTTTTTT.

This clone was found once. The chain uses TRBV5-1 and TRBJ2-1, with TRBD2 identical over 10 bases. This CDR3 region has 15 residues. Germline CDR1 and CDR2: SGHRS and YFSETQ. V lost 5 bases to trimming and J lost 8 bases; unmatched junction nucleotides: 10. The CDR3 is CASSVSGRALDEQFF. CDR3 DNA sequence: TGCGCCAGCAGTGTGAGCGGGAGGGCCTTGGATGAGCAGTTCTTC.

This chain uses TRBV9 with TRBJ2-1; a possible D gene is TRBD2 (5 bases). Germline CDR1 SGDLS, CDR2 YYNGEE. Trimming cost V 0 bases and J 8 bases, with 9 bases left between them. There are 13 residues in the CDR3. The CDR3 nucleotides read TGTGCCAGCAGCGTAGACCGGGGAGATGAGCAGTTCTTC. Translated, it gives CASSVDRGDEQFF.

The V and J genes are TRBV11-2 and TRBJ1-4; maybe TRBD1 (5 bases). CDR3 length equals 14 residues. Germline CDR1 and CDR2: SGHAT and FQNNGV. Trimming stripped 5 bases from V and 4 bases from J, with 11 bases between. This chain's CDR3 is CASSQGFNNEKLFF. The CDR3 region has the DNA TGTGCCAGCAGCCAGGGTTTCAATAATGAAAAACTGTTTTTT. Together with reference TRBV11-2 and TRBJ1-4, the CDR3 gives the full variable domain: EAGVAQSPRYKIIEKRQSVAFWCNPISGHATLYWYQQILGQGPKLLIQFQNNGVVDDSQLPKDRFSAERLKGVDSTLKIQPAKLEDSAVYLCASSQGFNNEKLFFGSGTQLSVL.

The chain has TRBV9 and TRBJ2-2; unclear D gene. Per germline, CDR1 SGDLS and CDR2 YYNGEE. The CDR3 spans 14 residues. V was shortened by 1 base and J by 3 bases, with 7 bases between the two germline ends. Here the CDR3 DNA reads TGTGCCAGCAGCGTAAGCACAGACACCGGGGAGCTGTTTTTT. Translated, it gives CASSVSTDTGELFF.

The chain carries TRBV6-5 and TRBJ1-6; 8 bases line up with TRBD1. This CDR3 is built from 16 residues. V lost 4 bases and J lost 9; bases outside the gene matches: 11. Germline V gene sequence: CDR1 MNHEY, CDR2 SVGAGI. The CDR3 region has the DNA TGTGCCAGCAGTTCTACTCAGGGGGCGGGCGGTTCACCCCTCCACTTT. This codes for CASSSTQGAGGSPLHF.

V and J are TRBV25-1 and TRBJ1-1; D is undetermined. CDR3 length: 11 residues. V lost 3 bases and J 8 bases, leaving 7 bases between the germline ends. Germline assignment: CDR1 MGHDK and CDR2 SYGVNS. CDR3 nucleotide sequence: TGTGCCAGCAGTGATCCTTTCGAAGCTTTCTTT. It encodes CASSDPFEAFF.

The genes are TRBV9 and TRBJ2-5; 7 bases are shared with TRBD2. Per germline, CDR1 SGDLS and CDR2 YYNGEE. V was pared by 2 bases and J by 2 bases, with 9 bases of the junction left unmatched. This CDR3 comprises 16 residues. Written as DNA, the CDR3 is TGTGCCAGCAGCGTTAGCCCCCTAGCGGAACAAGAGACCCAGTACTTC. Amino acids: CASSVSPLAEQETQYF.

The rearrangement uses TRBV19 and TRBJ1-5, with unresolved D. Germline assignment: CDR1 LNHDA and CDR2 SQIVND (reference sequence). Trimming left V 3 bases short and J 0 bases short, with 6 bases between. There are 14 residues in the CDR3. CDR3 DNA sequence: TGTGCCAGTAGTATCCAGCGTAGCAATCAGCCCCAGCATTTT. It translates to CASSIQRSNQPQHF.

Turning to this clone: Relative to the germline gene, one junction end is altered; a read error may explain this. The gene calls are TRBV7-2 and TRBJ2-2; TRBD2 is a possible D gene (6 bases). Germline lookup yields CDR1 SGHTA and CDR2 FQGNSA. The CDR3 contains 14 residues. The CDR3 sequence: CASSWGGNAGELFF. In nucleotides, the CDR3 is TGTGCCAGCAGCTGGGGCGGGAACGCCGGGGAGCTGTTTTTT.

Turning to this clone: An end of the junction does not agree with germline; a read error may underlie this. This chain uses TRBV7-7 with TRBJ2-5, with D perhaps TRBD1 (6 bases). The germline V gene has CDR1 SSHAT and CDR2 FNYEAQ (reference sequence). CDR3 length equals 15 residues. CDR3: CASSPDRSSQETQYF. CDR3 DNA: TGTGCTAGCAGCCCCGACAGGAGTTCCCAAGAGACCCAGTACTTC.